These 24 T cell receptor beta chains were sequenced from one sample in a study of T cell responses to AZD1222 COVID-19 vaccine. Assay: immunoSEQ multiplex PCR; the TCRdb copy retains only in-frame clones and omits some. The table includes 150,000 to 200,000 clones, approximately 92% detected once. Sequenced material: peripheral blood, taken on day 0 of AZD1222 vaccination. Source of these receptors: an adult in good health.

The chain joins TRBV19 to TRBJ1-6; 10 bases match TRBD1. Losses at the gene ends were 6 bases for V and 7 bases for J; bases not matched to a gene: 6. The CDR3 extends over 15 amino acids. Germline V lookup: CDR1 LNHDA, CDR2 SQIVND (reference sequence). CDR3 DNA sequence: TGTGCCAGTAGCCGGCCGACAGGGGGCAATTCACCCCTCCACTTT. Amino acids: CASSRPTGGNSPLHF.

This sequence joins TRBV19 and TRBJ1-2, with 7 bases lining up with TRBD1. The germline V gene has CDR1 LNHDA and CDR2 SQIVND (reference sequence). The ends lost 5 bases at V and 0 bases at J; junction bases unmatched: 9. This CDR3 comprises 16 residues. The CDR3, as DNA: TGTGCCAGTAGTCGCACCACAGGGGACCCTAACTATGGCTACACCTTC. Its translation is CASSRTTGDPNYGYTF. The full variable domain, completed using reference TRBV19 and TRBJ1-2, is DGGITQSPKYLFRKEGQNVTLSCEQNLNHDAMYWYRQDPGQGLRLIYYSQIVNDFQKGDIAEGYSVSREKKESFPLTVTSAQKNPTAFYLCASSRTTGDPNYGYTFGSGTRLTVV.

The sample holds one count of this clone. The chain's CDR3 is CASRLSQPQHF. In DNA, the CDR3 is TGTGCAAGTCGCTTATCTCAGCCCCAGCATTTT. This chain joins TRBV12-2 and TRBJ1-5. TRBV12-2 is labeled a pseudogene. The CDR3 sequence is 11 residues long.

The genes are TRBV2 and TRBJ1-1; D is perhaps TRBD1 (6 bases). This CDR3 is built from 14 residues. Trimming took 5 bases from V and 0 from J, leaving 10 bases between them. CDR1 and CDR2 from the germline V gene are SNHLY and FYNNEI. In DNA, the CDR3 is TGTGCCAGCAGTCAACAGGGCATGAACACTGAAGCTTTCTTT. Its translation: CASSQQGMNTEAFF. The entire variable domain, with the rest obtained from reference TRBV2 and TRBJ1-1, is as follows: EPEVTQTPSHQVTQMGQEVILRCVPISNHLYFYWYRQILGQKVEFLVSFYNNEISEKSEIFDDQFSVERPDGSNFTLKIRSTKLEDSAMYFCASSQQGMNTEAFFGQGTRLTVV.

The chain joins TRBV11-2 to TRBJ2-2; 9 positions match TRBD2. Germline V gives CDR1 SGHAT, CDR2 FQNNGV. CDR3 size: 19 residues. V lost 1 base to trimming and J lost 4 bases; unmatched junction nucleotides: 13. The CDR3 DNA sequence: TGTGCCAGCAGCTTAGTCCCTAGCGGGGCCAACCACGGCACCGGGGAGCTGTTTTTT. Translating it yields CASSLVPSGANHGTGELFF.

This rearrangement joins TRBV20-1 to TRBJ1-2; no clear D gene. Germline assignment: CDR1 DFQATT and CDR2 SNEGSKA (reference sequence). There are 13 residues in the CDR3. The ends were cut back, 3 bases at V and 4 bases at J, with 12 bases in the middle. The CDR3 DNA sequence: TGCAGTGCTAGTCCTCCAGAGGTCTATGGCTACACCTTC. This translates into CSASPPEVYGYTF.

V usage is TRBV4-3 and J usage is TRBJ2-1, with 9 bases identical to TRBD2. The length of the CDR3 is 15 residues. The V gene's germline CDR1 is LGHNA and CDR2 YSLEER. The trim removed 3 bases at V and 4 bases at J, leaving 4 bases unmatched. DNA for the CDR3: TGCGCCAGCAGCCAGAGCGGGGGGTATTACAATGAGCAGTTCTTC. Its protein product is CASSQSGGYYNEQFF.

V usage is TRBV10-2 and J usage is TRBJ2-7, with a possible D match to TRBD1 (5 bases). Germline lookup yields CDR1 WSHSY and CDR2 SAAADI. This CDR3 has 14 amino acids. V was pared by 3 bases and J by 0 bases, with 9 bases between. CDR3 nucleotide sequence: TGCGCCAGCAGTGATACTGACAGCTCCTACGAGCAGTACTTC. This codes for CASSDTDSSYEQYF.

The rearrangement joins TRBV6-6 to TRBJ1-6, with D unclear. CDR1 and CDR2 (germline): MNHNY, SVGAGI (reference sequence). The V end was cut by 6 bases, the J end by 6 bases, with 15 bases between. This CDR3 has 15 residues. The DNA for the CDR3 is TGTGCCAGCAGCCGGCTCAGCGCCCTTAATTCACCCCTCCACTTT. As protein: CASSRLSALNSPLHF.

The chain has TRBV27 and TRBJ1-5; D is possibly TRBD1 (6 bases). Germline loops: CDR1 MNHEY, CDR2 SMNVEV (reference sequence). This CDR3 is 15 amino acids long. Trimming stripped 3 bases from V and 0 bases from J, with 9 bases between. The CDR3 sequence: CASSLGAVSNQPQHF. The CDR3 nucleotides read TGTGCCAGCAGTTTGGGGGCTGTTAGCAATCAGCCCCAGCATTTT.

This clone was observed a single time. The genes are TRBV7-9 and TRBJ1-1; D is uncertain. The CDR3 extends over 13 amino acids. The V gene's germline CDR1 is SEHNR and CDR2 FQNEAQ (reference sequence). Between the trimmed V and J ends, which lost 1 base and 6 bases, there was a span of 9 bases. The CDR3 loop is CASSLEEGSEAFF. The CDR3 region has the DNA TGTGCCAGCAGCTTAGAGGAGGGCTCTGAAGCTTTCTTT.

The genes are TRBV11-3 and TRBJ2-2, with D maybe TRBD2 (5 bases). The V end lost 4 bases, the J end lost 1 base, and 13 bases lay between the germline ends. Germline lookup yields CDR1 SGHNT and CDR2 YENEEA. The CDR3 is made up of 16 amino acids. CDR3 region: CASSSGIARNTGELFF. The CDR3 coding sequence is TGTGCCAGCAGCTCCGGGATAGCGAGGAACACCGGGGAGCTGTTTTTT. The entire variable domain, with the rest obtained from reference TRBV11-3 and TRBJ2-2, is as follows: EAGVVQSPRYKIIEKKQPVAFWCNPISGHNTLYWYLQNLGQGPELLIRYENEEAVDDSQLPKDRFSAERLKGVDSTLKIQPAELGDSAVYLCASSSGIARNTGELFFGEGSRLTVL.

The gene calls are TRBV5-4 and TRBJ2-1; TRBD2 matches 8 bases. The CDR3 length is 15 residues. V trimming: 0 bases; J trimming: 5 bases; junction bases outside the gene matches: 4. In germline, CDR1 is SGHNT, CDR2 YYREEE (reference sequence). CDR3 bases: TGTGCCAGCAGCTTGGTAGCGGGGCAGCACAATGAGCAGTTCTTC. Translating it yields CASSLVAGQHNEQFF.

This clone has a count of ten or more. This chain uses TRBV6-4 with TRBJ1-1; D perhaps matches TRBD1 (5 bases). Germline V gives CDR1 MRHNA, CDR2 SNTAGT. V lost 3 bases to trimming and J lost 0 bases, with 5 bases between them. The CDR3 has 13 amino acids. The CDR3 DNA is TGTGCCAGCAGTGAGGACATGAACACTGAAGCTTTCTTT. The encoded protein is CASSEDMNTEAFF.

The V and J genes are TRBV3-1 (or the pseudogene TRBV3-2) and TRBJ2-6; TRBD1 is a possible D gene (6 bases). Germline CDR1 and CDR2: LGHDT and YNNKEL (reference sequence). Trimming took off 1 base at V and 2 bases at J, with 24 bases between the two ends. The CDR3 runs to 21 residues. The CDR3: CASSQGLWLAGDSAGANVLTF. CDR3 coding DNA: TGTGCCAGCAGCCAAGGCCTATGGCTGGCAGGGGATTCAGCTGGGGCCAACGTCCTGACTTTC.

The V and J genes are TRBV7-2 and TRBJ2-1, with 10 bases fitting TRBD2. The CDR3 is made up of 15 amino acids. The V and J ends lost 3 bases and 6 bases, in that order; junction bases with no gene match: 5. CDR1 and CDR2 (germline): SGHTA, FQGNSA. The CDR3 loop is CASSLSGRAPNEQFF. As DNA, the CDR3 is TGTGCCAGCAGCTTGAGCGGGAGGGCCCCCAATGAGCAGTTCTTC.

The CDR3 DNA follows: TGTGCCACCACGACGGGGGGGCTCGTTGAAGCTTTCTTT. Its protein product is CATTTGGLVEAFF. The chain combines TRBV15 with TRBJ1-1, with a tentative D call TRBD1 (6 bases). Trimming cost V 7 bases and J 7 bases, with 16 bases left between them. The CDR3 runs 13 residues. Germline-derived CDR1 and CDR2 are LNHNV and YYDKDF (reference sequence).

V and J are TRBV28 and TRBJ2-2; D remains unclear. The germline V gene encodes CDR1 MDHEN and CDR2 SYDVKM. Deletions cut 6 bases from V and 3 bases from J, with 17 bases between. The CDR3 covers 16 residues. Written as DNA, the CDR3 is TGTGCCAGCAGCCGTGGACGCGATGGCCACACCGGGGAGCTGTTTTTT. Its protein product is CASSRGRDGHTGELFF.

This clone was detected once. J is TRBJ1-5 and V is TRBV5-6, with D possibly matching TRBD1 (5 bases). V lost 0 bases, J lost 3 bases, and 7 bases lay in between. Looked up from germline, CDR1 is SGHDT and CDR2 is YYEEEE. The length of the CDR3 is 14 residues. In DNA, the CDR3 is TGTGCCAGCAGCTTGGCAGGGATCAATCAGCCCCAGCATTTT. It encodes CASSLAGINQPQHF.

The CDR3 is CASSPNLQGEGTEAFF. The CDR3 DNA reads as TGTGCCAGCTCACCCAACCTACAAGGGGAGGGCACTGAAGCTTTCTTT. This chain connects TRBV18 to TRBJ1-1; D may be TRBD1 (5 bases). Germline V gene lookup returns CDR1 KGHSH and CDR2 LQKENI. The CDR3 is 16 amino acids. V shed 3 bases and J shed 4 bases, with 18 bases lying between them.

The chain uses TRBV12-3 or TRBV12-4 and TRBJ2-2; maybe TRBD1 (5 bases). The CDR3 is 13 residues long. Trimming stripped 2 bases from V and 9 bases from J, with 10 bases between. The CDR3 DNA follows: TGTGCCAGCAGTTTACAGGGTCTGAGGGAGCTGTTTTTT. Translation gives CASSLQGLRELFF.

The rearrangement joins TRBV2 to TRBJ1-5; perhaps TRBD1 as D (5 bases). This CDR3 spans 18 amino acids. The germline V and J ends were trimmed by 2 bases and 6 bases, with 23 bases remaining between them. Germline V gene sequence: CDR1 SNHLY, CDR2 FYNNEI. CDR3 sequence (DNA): TGTGCCAGCAGTGAAATTCGAGGGGCCCCTCGCAAAGGTCAGCCCCAGCATTTT. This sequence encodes CASSEIRGAPRKGQPQHF.

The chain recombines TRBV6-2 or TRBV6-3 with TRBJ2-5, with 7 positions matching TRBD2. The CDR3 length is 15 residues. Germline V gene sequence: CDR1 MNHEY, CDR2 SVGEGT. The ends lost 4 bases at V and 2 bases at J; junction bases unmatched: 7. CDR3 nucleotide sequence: TGTGCCAGCAGTTTTAGACTAGCCGAGCAAGAGACCCAGTACTTC. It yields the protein CASSFRLAEQETQYF.

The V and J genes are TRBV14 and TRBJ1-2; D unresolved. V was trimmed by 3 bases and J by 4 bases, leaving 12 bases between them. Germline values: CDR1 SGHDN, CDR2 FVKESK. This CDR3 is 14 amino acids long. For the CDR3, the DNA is TGTGCCAGCAGCCACATTTGGCGTCCCTATGGCTACACCTTC. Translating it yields CASSHIWRPYGYTF.